This T cell receptor beta chain derives from a study of a mutant IDH1 vaccine in newly diagnosed glioma. In the study overall: Treated patients, approximately 62% male and about 38% female, averaged about 40 years of age.

The CDR3 is made up of 15 amino acids. V shed 4 bases and J 4 bases; nucleotides not matched to a gene: 8. Looked up from germline, CDR1 is SGHRS and CDR2 is YFSETQ. Libraries were prepared by immunoSEQ multiplex PCR; TCRdb keeps only in-frame clonotypes and omits some of them. The data hold about 35,000 clones, with more than 85% observed a single time. The time point: baseline, week 1 (first vaccination visit). Treatment specified: pre-vaccination baseline after standard-of-care therapy. The sequence was obtained from a woman aged 40-49 years with glioma. This rearrangement joins TRBV5-1 to TRBJ2-3; 8 positions match TRBD2. The sample in question was PBMCs, obtained from a glioma patient treated with radiotherapy, temozolomide or both. CDR3 in amino acids: CASSPPRGGADTQYF. The CDR3 DNA is TGCGCCAGCAGCCCCCCCCGGGGGGGCGCAGATACGCAGTATTTT. Filled out from reference TRBV5-1 and TRBJ2-3, the complete variable domain reads KAGVTQTPRYLIKTRGQQVTLSCSPISGHRSVSWYQQTPGQGLQFLFEYFSETQRNKGNFPGRFSGRQFSNSRSEMNVSTLELGDSALYLCASSPPRGGADTQYFGPGTRLTVL.